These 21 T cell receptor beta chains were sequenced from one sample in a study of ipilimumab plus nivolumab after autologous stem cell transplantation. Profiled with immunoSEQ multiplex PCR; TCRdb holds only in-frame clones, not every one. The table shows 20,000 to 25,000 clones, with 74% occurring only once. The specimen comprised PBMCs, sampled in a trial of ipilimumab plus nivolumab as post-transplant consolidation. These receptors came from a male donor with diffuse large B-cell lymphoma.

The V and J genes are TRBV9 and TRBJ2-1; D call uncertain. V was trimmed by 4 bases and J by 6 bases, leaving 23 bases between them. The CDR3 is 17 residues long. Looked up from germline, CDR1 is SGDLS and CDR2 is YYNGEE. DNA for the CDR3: TGTGCCAGCAGCCCCCCCGGACCTCTAACCCGCCCCAATGAGCAGTTCTTC. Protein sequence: CASSPPGPLTRPNEQFF.

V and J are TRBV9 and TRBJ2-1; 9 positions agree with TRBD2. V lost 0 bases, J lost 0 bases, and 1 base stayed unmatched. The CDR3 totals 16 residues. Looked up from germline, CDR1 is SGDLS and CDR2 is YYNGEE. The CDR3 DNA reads TGTGCCAGCAGCGTAGCACTAGCGGGCTCCTACAATGAGCAGTTCTTC. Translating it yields CASSVALAGSYNEQFF.

The CDR3 DNA is TGTGCCAGCAGCTCCCGGACTAGCGGGGACACCTACAATGAGCAGTTCTTC. Residues: CASSSRTSGDTYNEQFF. The chain uses TRBV7-8 and TRBJ2-1; TRBD2 agrees at 12 bases. CDR1 SGHVS and CDR2 FQNEAQ come from the germline V gene. This CDR3 has 17 amino acids. Germline trimming cut 4 bases from V and 2 bases from J; bases unmatched to any gene: 6.

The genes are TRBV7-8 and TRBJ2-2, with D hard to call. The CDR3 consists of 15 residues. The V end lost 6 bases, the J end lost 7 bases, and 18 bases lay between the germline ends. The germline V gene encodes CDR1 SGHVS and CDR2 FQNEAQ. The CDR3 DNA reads TGTGCCAGCAGTCCTAGTGGTGGGGTTAACGGGGAGCTGTTTTTT. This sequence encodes CASSPSGGVNGELFF.

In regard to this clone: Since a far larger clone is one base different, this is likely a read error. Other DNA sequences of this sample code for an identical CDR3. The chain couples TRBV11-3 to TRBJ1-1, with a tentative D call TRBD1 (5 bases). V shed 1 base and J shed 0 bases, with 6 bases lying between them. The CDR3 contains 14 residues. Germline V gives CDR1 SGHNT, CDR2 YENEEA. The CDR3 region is CASSLGQMNTEAFF. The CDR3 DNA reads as TGTGCCAGCAGCTTAGGACAGATGAACACTGAAGCTTTCTTT. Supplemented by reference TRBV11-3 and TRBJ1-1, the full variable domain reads EAGVVQSPRYKIIEKKQPVAFWCNPISGHNTLYWYLQNLGQGPELLIRYENEEAVDDSQLPKDRFSAERLKGVDSTLKIQPAELGDSAVYLCASSLGQMNTEAFFGQGTRLTVV.

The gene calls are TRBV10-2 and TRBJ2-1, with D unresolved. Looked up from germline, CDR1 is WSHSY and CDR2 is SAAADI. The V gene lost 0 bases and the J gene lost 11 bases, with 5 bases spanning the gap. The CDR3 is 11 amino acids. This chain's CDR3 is CASSESYKQFF. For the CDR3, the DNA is TGCGCCAGCAGTGAGTCTTATAAGCAGTTCTTC.

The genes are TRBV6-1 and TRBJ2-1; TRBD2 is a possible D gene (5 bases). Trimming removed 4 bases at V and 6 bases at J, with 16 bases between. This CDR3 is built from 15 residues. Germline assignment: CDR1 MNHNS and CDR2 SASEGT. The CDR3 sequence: CASSVYFVLGNEQFF. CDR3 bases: TGTGCCAGCAGTGTATACTTCGTACTAGGCAATGAGCAGTTCTTC.

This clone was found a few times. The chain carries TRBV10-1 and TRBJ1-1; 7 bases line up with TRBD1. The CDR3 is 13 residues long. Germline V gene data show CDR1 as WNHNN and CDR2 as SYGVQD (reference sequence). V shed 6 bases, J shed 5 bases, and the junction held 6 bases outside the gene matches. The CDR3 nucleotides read TGCGCCAGCAGACAGGGGAGAAGTACTGAAGCTTTCTTT. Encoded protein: CASRQGRSTEAFF.

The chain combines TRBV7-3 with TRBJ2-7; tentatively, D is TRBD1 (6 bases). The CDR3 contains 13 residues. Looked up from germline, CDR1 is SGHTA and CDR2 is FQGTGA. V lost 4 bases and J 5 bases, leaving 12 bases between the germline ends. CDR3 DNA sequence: TGTGCCAGCAGCTCTTCAGGGGTCAACGAGCAGTACTTC. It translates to CASSSSGVNEQYF.

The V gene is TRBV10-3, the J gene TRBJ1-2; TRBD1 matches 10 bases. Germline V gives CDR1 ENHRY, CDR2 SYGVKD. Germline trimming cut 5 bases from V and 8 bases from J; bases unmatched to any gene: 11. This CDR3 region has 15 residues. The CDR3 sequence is CAISITWGTGDGYTF. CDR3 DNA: TGTGCCATCAGTATAACGTGGGGGACAGGGGACGGCTACACCTTC.

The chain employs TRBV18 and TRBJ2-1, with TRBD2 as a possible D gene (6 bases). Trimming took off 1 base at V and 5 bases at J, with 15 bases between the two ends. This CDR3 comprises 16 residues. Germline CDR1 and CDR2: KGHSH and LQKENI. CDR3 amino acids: CASSPLPGEDDNEQFF. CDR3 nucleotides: TGTGCCAGCTCACCACTCCCCGGGGAGGACGACAATGAGCAGTTCTTC. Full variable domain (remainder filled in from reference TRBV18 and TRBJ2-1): NAGVMQNPRHLVRRRGQEARLRCSPMKGHSHVYWYRQLPEEGLKFMVYLQKENIIDESGMPKERFSAEFPKEGPSILRIQQVVRGDSAAYFCASSPLPGEDDNEQFFGPGTRLTVL.

The CDR3: CASSIDFRSGGSKQFF. CDR3 nucleotides: TGTGCCAGTAGTATAGATTTCAGAAGCGGGGGAAGCAAGCAGTTCTTC. V gene TRBV19 combines with J gene TRBJ2-1, with 8 bases aligning to TRBD2. The germline gives CDR1 LNHDA, CDR2 SQIVND (reference sequence). The CDR3 runs to 16 residues. Trimming removed 0 bases from V and 11 bases from J; junction bases left unmatched: 12.

CDR3 DNA: TGTGCCAGCAGTTCACGGTCTTATGGCTACACCTTC. Its translation is CASSSRSYGYTF. This chain links TRBV2 with TRBJ1-2; D remains unclear. Germline CDR1 reads SNHLY; CDR2 reads FYNNEI. Between the trimmed V and J ends, which lost 5 bases and 5 bases, there was a span of 9 bases. The CDR3 sequence is 12 residues long.

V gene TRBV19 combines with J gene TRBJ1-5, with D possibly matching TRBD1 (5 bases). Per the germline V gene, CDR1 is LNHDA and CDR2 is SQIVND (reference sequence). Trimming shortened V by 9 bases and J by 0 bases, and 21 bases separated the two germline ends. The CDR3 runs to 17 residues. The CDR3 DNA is TGTGCCAGCCTTCCAAGGATACAGACAGATAGCAATCAGCCCCAGCATTTT. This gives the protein CASLPRIQTDSNQPQHF.

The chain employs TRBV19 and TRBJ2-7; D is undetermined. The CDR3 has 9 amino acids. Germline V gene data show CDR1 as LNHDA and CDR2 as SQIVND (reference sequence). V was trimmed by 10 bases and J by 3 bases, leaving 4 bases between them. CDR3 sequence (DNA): TGTGCCAAGAGCTACGAGCAGTACTTC. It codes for CAKSYEQYF.

The CDR3 DNA reads as TGTGCCAGCAGTGAAGGGAGGACTGGGGGCTACACCTTC. Its protein product is CASSEGRTGGYTF. The chain combines TRBV6-1 with TRBJ1-2; D gene unclear. Trimming removed 1 base at V and 8 bases at J, with 11 bases between. CDR3 size: 13 residues. Per germline, CDR1 MNHNS and CDR2 SASEGT.

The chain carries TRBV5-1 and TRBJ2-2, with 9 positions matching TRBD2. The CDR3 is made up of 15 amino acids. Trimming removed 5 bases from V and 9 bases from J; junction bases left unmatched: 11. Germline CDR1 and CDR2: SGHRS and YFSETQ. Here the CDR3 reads CASSPGLAEFRELFF. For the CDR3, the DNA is TGCGCCAGCAGTCCGGGACTAGCAGAGTTCAGGGAGCTGTTTTTT.

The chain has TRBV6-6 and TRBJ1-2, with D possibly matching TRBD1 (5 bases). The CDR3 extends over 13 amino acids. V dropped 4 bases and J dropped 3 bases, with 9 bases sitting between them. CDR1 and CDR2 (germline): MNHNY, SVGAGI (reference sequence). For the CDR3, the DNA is TGTGCCAGCAGTTCCATGACAGACTATGGCTACACCTTC. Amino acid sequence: CASSSMTDYGYTF.

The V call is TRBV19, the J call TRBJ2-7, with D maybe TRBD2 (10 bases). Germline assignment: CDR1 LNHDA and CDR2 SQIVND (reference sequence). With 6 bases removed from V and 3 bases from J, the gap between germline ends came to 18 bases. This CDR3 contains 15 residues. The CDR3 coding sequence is TGTGCCAGTAGCACACTAGCGGGACAGGGCTACGAGCAGTACTTC. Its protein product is CASSTLAGQGYEQYF.

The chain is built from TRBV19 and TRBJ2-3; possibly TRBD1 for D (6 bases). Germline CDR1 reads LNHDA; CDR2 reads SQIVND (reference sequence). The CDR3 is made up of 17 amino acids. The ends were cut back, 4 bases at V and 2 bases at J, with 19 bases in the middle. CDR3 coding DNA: TGTGCCAGTAGTAATCGTCAGGGGTCTCCTACCACAGATACGCAGTATTTT. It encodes CASSNRQGSPTTDTQYF.

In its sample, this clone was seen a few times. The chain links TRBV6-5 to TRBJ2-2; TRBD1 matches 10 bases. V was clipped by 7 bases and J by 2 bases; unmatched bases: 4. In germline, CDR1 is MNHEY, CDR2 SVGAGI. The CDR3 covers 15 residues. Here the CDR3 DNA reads TGTGCCAGCACCAGGGACAGGGGAAACACCGGGGAGCTGTTTTTT. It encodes CASTRDRGNTGELFF.